These 13 T cell receptor beta chains share one sample of origin, sequenced in a study of T cells in Graves' hyperthyroidism and ophthalmopathy (dated by TCRdb to the late 2010s). The library was prepared using multiplex PCR. The listed sequencing device is Illumina HiSeq 2000. TCR beta CDR3 regions were amplified from RNA transcripts. For the first round of RT-PCR on the TCR CDR3, the HTBI primer set was used together with the Qiagen OneStep RT-PCR kit. TCRdb's own reprocessing of the public reads used fastp at Q25 and MiXCR and kept productive beta chains. Here each entry gathers all rows of one CDR3 protein and keeps the most common genes and DNA. Within this sample are around 350,000 distinct CDR3 sequences, with approximately 19% of them counted one time only. The ten biggest clones cover approximately 4% of the sample. Material for sequencing was blood. Receptors were obtained from a woman in her late teens or twenties with Graves' hyperthyroidism.

This clonotype was detected many times. The V gene is TRBV15, the J gene TRBJ1-1; TRBD1 agrees at 10 bases. With 6 bases clipped from V and 4 bases from J, the junction kept 5 bases outside the gene matches. From germline, CDR1 is LNHNV and CDR2 YYDKDF (reference sequence). The CDR3 consists of 14 residues. The CDR3 spells CATRTGGYGTEAFF. In DNA form, the CDR3 reads TGTGCCACCAGGACAGGGGGCTATGGCACTGAAGCTTTCTTT.

J is TRBJ2-5 and V is TRBV18; 8 nucleotides match TRBD1. The germline gives CDR1 KGHSH, CDR2 LQKENI. This CDR3 is built from 14 residues. V lost 3 bases, J lost 4 bases, and 4 bases stayed unmatched. CDR3 DNA sequence: TGTGCCAGCTCACCCAGGGGGCGCAGAGAGACCCAGTACTTC. Translation gives CASSPRGRRETQYF.

This chain joins TRBV12-3 or TRBV12-4 and TRBJ1-1, with 7 bases matching TRBD1. The CDR3 spans 15 residues. V dropped 8 bases and J dropped 0; count of bases not matched to a gene: 9. The CDR3 spells CASPGGTSVNTEAFF. CDR3 nucleotides: TGTGCCAGCCCAGGGGGGACCTCAGTGAACACTGAAGCTTTCTTT.

The J gene is TRBJ1-1, the V gene TRBV6-1; D is undetermined. With 7 bases removed from V and 9 bases from J, the gap between germline ends came to 18 bases. Per the germline V gene, CDR1 is MNHNS and CDR2 is SASEGT. This CDR3 region has 13 residues. This CDR3 is CASTGGAVQKAFF. DNA of the CDR3: TGTGCCAGCACTGGAGGTGCTGTCCAAAAAGCTTTCTTT.

There are many counts of this clonotype. The chain has TRBV12-3 or TRBV12-4 and TRBJ2-3; 7 bases align to TRBD2. The CDR3 has 15 amino acids. Unmatched junction bases numbered 3, after V lost 3 bases and J lost 0 bases. The CDR3 reads CASSLRGSSTDTQYF. CDR3 in DNA: TGTGCCAGCAGTTTGCGCGGGAGCAGCACAGATACGCAGTATTTT.

This clonotype was counted a few times. A clone one base away is much larger, so this may be a read error. The chain carries TRBV28 and TRBJ1-2; the D gene is possibly TRBD1 (6 bases). CDR1 MDHEN and CDR2 SYDVKM come from the germline V gene. V lost 7 bases and J 2 bases, leaving 14 bases between the germline ends. This CDR3 contains 14 residues. The CDR3 DNA sequence: TGTGCCAGCAATAGACAGGAATCGAACTATGGCTACACCTTC. Encoded protein: CASNRQESNYGYTF.

This clonotype has only a few counts. A much larger clone lies a single base off, so this may be a read error. In this CDR3 the conserved last residue, phenylalanine or tryptophan, is missing, so a read error is likely. This chain uses TRBV6-1 with TRBJ1-1, with no clear D. V was trimmed by 7 bases and J by 1 base, leaving 10 bases between them. This CDR3 is 13 amino acids long. Germline loops: CDR1 MNHNS, CDR2 SASEGT. Written as DNA, the CDR3 is TGTGCCAGCATGACCCACAAGAACACTGAAGCTTTCTTG. Protein: CASMTHKNTEAFL.

This clonotype was seen repeatedly, ten times or more. The chain joins TRBV15 to TRBJ1-1; D gene uncertain. From germline, CDR1 is LNHNV and CDR2 YYDKDF (reference sequence). The CDR3 is 12 amino acids. The V end lost 0 bases, the J end lost 10 bases, and 9 bases lay between the germline ends. CDR3 sequence: CATSREGSGAFF. Written as DNA, the CDR3 is TGTGCCACCAGCAGAGAGGGGTCGGGAGCTTTCTTT. The full variable domain, its missing parts supplied by reference TRBV15 and TRBJ1-1, is DAMVIQNPRYQVTQFGKPVTLSCSQTLNHNVMYWYQQKSSQAPKLLFHYYDKDFNNEADTPDNFQSRRPNTSFCFLDIRSPGLGDTAMYLCATSREGSGAFFGQGTRLTVV.

On this clonotype: This sequence may be a read error, since a much larger clone differs from it by one base. The V call is TRBV15, the J call TRBJ2-2; 9 bases agree with TRBD2. This CDR3 spans 15 amino acids. Per germline, CDR1 LNHNV and CDR2 YYDKDF (reference sequence). The CDR3 DNA reads TGTGCCACCAGCGGAGCGGGGGGCTGGACCGGGGAGCTGTGTTTT. This gives the protein CATSGAGGWTGELCF.

There are many counts of this clonotype. The chain uses TRBV27 and TRBJ1-5; D is perhaps TRBD1 (6 bases). CDR3 length: 15 residues. The germline V gene has CDR1 MNHEY and CDR2 SMNVEV (reference sequence). Between the trimmed V and J ends, which lost 3 bases and 2 bases, there was a span of 11 bases. The CDR3 loop is CASSFVGARNQPQHF. CDR3 DNA sequence: TGTGCCAGCAGTTTTGTGGGGGCTCGCAATCAGCCCCAGCATTTT.

This clonotype was observed many times. The V and J genes are TRBV4-2 and TRBJ1-1; a possible D gene is TRBD1 (5 bases). CDR3 size: 13 residues. With 3 bases removed from V and 5 bases from J, the gap between germline ends came to 10 bases. Germline values: CDR1 LGHNA, CDR2 YNFKEQ. Written as DNA, the CDR3 is TGTGCCAGCAGCCACTTGGGGGATACTGAAGCTTTCTTT. Protein product: CASSHLGDTEAFF.

The rearrangement links TRBV9 to TRBJ2-2, with TRBD1 identical over 9 bases. The J segment lost 3 bases and the V segment lost 3 bases, leaving 9 bases of the junction unmatched. CDR1 and CDR2 from the germline V gene are SGDLS and YYNGEE. CDR3 length: 17 amino acids. The CDR3 DNA is TGTGCCAGCAGCGCAACCCGGGACAGGGAGTACACCGGGGAGCTGTTTTTT. It is translated as CASSATRDREYTGELFF. The full variable domain, with the rest looked up from reference TRBV9 and TRBJ2-2, is DSGVTQTPKHLITATGQRVTLRCSPRSGDLSVYWYQQSLDQGLQFLIQYYNGEERAKGNILERFSAQQFPDLHSELNLSSLELGDSALYFCASSATRDREYTGELFFGEGSRLTVL.

The V call is TRBV19, the J call TRBJ2-4, with D tentatively TRBD1 (5 bases). In germline, CDR1 is LNHDA, CDR2 SQIVND (reference sequence). There are 13 residues in the CDR3. The ends were cut back, 9 bases at V and 2 bases at J, with 11 bases in the middle. DNA for the CDR3: TGTGCCAGCTCGACAGTGTCCAAAAACATTCAGTACTTC. As protein: CASSTVSKNIQYF.